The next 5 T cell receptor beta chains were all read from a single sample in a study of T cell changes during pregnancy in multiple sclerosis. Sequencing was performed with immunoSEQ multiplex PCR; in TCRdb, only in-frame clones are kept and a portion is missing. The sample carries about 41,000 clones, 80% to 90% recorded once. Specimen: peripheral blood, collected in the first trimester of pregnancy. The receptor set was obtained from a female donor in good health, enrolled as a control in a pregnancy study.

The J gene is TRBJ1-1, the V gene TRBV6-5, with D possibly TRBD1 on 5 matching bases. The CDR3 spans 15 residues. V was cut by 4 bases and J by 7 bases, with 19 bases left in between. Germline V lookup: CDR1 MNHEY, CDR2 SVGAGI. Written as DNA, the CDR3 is TGTGCCAGCAGTTGGGGGGTAGGGGCGGTGGGTGAAGCTTTCTTT. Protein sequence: CASSWGVGAVGEAFF.

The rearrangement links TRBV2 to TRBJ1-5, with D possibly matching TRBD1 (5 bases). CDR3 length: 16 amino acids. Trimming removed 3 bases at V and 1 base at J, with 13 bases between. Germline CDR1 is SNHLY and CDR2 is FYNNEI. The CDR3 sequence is CASSEWRGSSNQPQHF. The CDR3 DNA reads TGTGCCAGCAGTGAGTGGAGGGGATCGAGCAATCAGCCCCAGCATTTT.

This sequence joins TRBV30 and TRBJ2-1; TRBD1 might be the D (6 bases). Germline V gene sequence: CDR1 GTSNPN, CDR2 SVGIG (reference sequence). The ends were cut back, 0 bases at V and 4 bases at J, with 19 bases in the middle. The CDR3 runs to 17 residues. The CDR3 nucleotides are TGTGCCTGGAGTGTACAGGGCAGTCCTCGGGTGTACAATGAGCAGTTCTTC. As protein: CAWSVQGSPRVYNEQFF.

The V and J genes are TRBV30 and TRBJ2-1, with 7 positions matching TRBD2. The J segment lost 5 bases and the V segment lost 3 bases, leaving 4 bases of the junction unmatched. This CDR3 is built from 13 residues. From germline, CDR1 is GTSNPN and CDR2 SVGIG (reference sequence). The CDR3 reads CAWRWREHNEQFF. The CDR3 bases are TGTGCCTGGAGGTGGCGGGAGCACAATGAGCAGTTCTTC.

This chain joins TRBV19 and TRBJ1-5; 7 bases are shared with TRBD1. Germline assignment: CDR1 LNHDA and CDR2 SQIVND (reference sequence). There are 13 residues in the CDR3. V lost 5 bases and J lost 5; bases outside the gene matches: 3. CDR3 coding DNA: TGTGCCAGTAGTGACAGGGCTGATCAGCCCCAGCATTTT. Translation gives CASSDRADQPQHF.